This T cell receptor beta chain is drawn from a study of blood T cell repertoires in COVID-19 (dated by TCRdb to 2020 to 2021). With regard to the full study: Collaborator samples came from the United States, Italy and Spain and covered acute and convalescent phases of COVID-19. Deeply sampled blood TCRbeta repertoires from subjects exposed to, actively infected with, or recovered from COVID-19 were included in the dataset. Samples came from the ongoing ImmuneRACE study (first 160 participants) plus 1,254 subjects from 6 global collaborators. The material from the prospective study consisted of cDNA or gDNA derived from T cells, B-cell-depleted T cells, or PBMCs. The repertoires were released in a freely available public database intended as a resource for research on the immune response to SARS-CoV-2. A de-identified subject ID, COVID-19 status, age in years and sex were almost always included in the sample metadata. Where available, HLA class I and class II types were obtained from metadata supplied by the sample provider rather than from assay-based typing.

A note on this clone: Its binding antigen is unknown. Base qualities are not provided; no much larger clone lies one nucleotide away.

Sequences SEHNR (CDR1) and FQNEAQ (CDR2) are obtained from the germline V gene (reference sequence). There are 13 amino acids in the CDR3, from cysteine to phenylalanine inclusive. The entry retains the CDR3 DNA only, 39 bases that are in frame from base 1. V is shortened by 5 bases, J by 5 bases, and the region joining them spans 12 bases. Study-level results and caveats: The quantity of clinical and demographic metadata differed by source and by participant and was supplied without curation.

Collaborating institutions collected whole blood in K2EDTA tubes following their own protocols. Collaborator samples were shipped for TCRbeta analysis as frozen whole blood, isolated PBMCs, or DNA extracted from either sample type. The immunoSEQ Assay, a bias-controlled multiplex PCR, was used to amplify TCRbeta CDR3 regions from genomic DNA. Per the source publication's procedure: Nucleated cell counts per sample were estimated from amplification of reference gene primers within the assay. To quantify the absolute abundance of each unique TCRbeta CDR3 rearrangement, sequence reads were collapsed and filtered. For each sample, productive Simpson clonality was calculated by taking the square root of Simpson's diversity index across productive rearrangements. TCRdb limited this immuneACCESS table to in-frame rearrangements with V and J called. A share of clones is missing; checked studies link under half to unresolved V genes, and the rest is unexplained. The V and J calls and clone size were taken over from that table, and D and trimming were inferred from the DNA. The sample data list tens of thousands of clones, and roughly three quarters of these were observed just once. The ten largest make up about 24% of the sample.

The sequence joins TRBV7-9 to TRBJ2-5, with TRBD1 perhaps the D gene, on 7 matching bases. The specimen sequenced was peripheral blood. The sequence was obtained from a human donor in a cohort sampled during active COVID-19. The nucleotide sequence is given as TGTGCCAGCAGCGGAGGGGGCGGGGAGACCCAGTACTTC. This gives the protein CASSGGGGETQYF.